One and the same sample provided the 17 T cell receptor beta chains below, sequenced in a study of high-grade serous ovarian cancer treatment subgroups. The method was immunoSEQ multiplex PCR; TCRdb's version includes in-frame clones alone and lacks a portion of them. The table lists roughly 2,000 clones, about 75% of them singletons. Tumor samples were obtained before definitive surgery or chemotherapy. Sequencing used tumor tissue. These receptors were obtained from a human donor with high-grade serous ovarian cancer.

This clone was counted a few times. The genes are TRBV6-1 and TRBJ1-2; D ambiguous. Germline lookup yields CDR1 MNHNS and CDR2 SASEGT. The ends were cut back, 8 bases at V and 8 bases at J, with 9 bases in the middle. This CDR3 spans 10 amino acids. The CDR3 DNA sequence: TGTGCCAGCGGTGGCCGGGGCTACACCTTC. This sequence encodes CASGGRGYTF.

By its share, this clone is large. The chain carries TRBV7-2 and TRBJ2-2, with 7 bases identical to TRBD2. CDR3 length: 15 amino acids. J was trimmed by 6 bases and V by 5 bases; bases with no gene match: 9. Germline assignment: CDR1 SGHTA and CDR2 FQGNSA. CDR3 sequence (DNA): TGTGCCAGCAGCGATGGACTAGGGGTTTCCGGGGAGCTGTTTTTT. Residues: CASSDGLGVSGELFF.

The chain joins TRBV29-1 to TRBJ2-1; possible D gene TRBD1, 6 bases. This CDR3 has 13 amino acids. Trimming left V 4 bases short and J 10 bases short, with 17 bases between. Per the germline V gene, CDR1 is SQVTM and CDR2 is ANQGSEA. CDR3 sequence: CSVVRQGSMEQFF. CDR3 sequence (DNA): TGCAGCGTTGTTCGGCAGGGGAGTATGGAGCAGTTCTTC.

DNA of the CDR3: TGTGCCAGTAGTTTCTTTCGGGGTGGGGGAAACACCATATATTTT. This encodes CASSFFRGGGNTIYF. The rearrangement uses TRBV19 and TRBJ1-3; D remains unclear. In germline, CDR1 is LNHDA, CDR2 SQIVND (reference sequence). V was clipped by 5 bases and J by 4 bases, with 15 bases between them. This CDR3 comprises 15 residues.

The rearrangement uses TRBV10-2 and TRBJ2-1; 14 bases are shared with TRBD2. The germline V gene has CDR1 WSHSY and CDR2 SAAADI. The V gene end was trimmed by 9 bases and the J gene end by 10 bases; junction bases not matched to a gene: 8. This CDR3 has 14 residues. For the CDR3, the DNA is TGCGCCAGTACCGGGACTAGCGGGAGTAACGAGCAGTTCTTC. This encodes CASTGTSGSNEQFF.

This clone appeared a single time. The gene calls are TRBV30 and TRBJ1-1; maybe TRBD1 (6 bases). The length of the CDR3 is 15 residues. From germline, CDR1 is GTSNPN and CDR2 SVGIG (reference sequence). Trimming removed 0 bases at V and 1 base at J, with 12 bases between. Here the CDR3 DNA reads TGTGCCTGGAGTGTCCCGGGACAACAGAACACTGAAGCTTTCTTT. It translates to CAWSVPGQQNTEAFF.

The chain joins TRBV4-2 to TRBJ1-2; TRBD1 agrees at 7 bases. The germline gives CDR1 LGHNA, CDR2 YNFKEQ. V shed 3 bases, J shed 3 bases, and the junction held 7 bases outside the gene matches. The CDR3 covers 15 residues. CDR3 loop: CASSHLSQGYYGYTF. For the CDR3, the DNA is TGTGCCAGCAGCCATCTTTCACAGGGGTACTATGGCTACACCTTC.

The V gene is TRBV7-6, the J gene TRBJ2-1, with 13 bases identical to TRBD2. This CDR3 region has 16 residues. Germline loops: CDR1 SGHVS, CDR2 FNYEAQ. J lost 6 bases, V lost 3 bases, and 5 bases had no gene match. CDR3 DNA sequence: TGTGCCAGCAGCTTGCGAGGGACTAGCGGGACCAATGAGCAGTTCTTC. Translation gives CASSLRGTSGTNEQFF.

The chain couples TRBV5-4 to TRBJ2-1; possibly TRBD2 for D (6 bases). V was trimmed by 0 bases and J by 3 bases, leaving 10 bases between them. The germline V gene has CDR1 SGHNT and CDR2 YYREEE (reference sequence). The CDR3 extends over 15 amino acids. CDR3 bases: TGTGCCAGCAGCTTGGATGAGCGGGTCTACAATGAGCAGTTCTTC. Translated: CASSLDERVYNEQFF.

This chain links TRBV9 with TRBJ2-1, with D possibly TRBD2 on 7 matching bases. Per germline, CDR1 SGDLS and CDR2 YYNGEE. The ends were cut back, 1 base at V and 3 bases at J, with 11 bases in the middle. The CDR3 has 15 amino acids. The CDR3 DNA follows: TGTGCCAGCAGCGTAAGCGGGACAAACTACAATGAGCAGTTCTTC. This encodes CASSVSGTNYNEQFF.

In this sample, this clone turned up a few times. V usage is TRBV5-8 and J usage is TRBJ1-4; D may be TRBD1 (5 bases). The CDR3 covers 13 residues. The V end lost 1 base, the J end lost 8 bases, and 9 bases lay between the germline ends. Germline assignment: CDR1 SGHTS and CDR2 YDEGEE. The CDR3 is CASSLRGSEKLFF. Here the CDR3 DNA reads TGTGCCAGCAGCTTGAGGGGATCGGAAAAACTGTTTTTT.

By share, this clone counts as large. The chain carries TRBV27 and TRBJ1-1; 7 bases align to TRBD1. Germline CDR1 and CDR2: MNHEY and SMNVEV (reference sequence). CDR3 size: 15 residues. The V and J ends lost 3 bases and 5 bases, in that order; junction bases with no gene match: 9. CDR3 nucleotides: TGTGCCAGCAGTTTTCTAGGGGGCGCGGGTACTGAAGCTTTCTTT. Encoded protein: CASSFLGGAGTEAFF.

This clone was recorded a few times. This sequence joins TRBV19 and TRBJ2-5, with 11 bases matching TRBD2. From germline, CDR1 is LNHDA and CDR2 SQIVND (reference sequence). This CDR3 comprises 14 residues. The ends lost 5 bases at V and 5 bases at J; junction bases unmatched: 4. The CDR3 DNA follows: TGTGCCAGTAGTCTTAGCGGGAGGGGGGAGACCCAGTACTTC. Translating it yields CASSLSGRGETQYF.

With respect to this clone: Other DNA sequences in the sample encode the same CDR3. The V call is TRBV5-1, the J call TRBJ2-1, with 13 bases aligning to TRBD2. The V segment lost 0 bases and the J segment 10 bases; nucleotides outside the gene matches: 4. CDR1 is SGHRS, CDR2 YFSETQ, per germline. The CDR3 consists of 15 residues. CDR3 in DNA: TGCGCCAGCAGCTTGGATCCGGGACTAGCGGGAGAGCAGTTCTTC. This gives the protein CASSLDPGLAGEQFF.

For this clone: Other DNA variants within this sample encode the same CDR3. The chain links TRBV10-3 to TRBJ2-1, with unresolved D. V lost 4 bases and J lost 6, with 4 bases in between. This CDR3 spans 11 amino acids. In germline, CDR1 is ENHRY, CDR2 SYGVKD. The CDR3 sequence: CAISVGNEQFF. The CDR3 DNA is TGTGCCATCAGTGTCGGCAATGAGCAGTTCTTC.

A few counts support this clone. V usage is TRBV19 and J usage is TRBJ1-2; D is possibly TRBD1 (6 bases). Trimming stripped 1 base from V and 7 bases from J, with 10 bases between. The CDR3 is 13 amino acids. The V gene's germline CDR1 is LNHDA and CDR2 SQIVND (reference sequence). The CDR3 here is CASSIVQGIGYTF. For the CDR3, the DNA is TGTGCCAGTAGTATAGTACAGGGTATTGGCTACACCTTC.

This chain connects TRBV29-1 to TRBJ1-2; D remains ambiguous. Per the germline V gene, CDR1 is SQVTM and CDR2 is ANQGSEA. The V end lost 0 bases, the J end lost 8 bases, and 1 base lay between the germline ends. CDR3 length: 9 amino acids. The CDR3 DNA is TGCAGCGTTGAAGAAGGCTACACCTTC. As protein: CSVEEGYTF.